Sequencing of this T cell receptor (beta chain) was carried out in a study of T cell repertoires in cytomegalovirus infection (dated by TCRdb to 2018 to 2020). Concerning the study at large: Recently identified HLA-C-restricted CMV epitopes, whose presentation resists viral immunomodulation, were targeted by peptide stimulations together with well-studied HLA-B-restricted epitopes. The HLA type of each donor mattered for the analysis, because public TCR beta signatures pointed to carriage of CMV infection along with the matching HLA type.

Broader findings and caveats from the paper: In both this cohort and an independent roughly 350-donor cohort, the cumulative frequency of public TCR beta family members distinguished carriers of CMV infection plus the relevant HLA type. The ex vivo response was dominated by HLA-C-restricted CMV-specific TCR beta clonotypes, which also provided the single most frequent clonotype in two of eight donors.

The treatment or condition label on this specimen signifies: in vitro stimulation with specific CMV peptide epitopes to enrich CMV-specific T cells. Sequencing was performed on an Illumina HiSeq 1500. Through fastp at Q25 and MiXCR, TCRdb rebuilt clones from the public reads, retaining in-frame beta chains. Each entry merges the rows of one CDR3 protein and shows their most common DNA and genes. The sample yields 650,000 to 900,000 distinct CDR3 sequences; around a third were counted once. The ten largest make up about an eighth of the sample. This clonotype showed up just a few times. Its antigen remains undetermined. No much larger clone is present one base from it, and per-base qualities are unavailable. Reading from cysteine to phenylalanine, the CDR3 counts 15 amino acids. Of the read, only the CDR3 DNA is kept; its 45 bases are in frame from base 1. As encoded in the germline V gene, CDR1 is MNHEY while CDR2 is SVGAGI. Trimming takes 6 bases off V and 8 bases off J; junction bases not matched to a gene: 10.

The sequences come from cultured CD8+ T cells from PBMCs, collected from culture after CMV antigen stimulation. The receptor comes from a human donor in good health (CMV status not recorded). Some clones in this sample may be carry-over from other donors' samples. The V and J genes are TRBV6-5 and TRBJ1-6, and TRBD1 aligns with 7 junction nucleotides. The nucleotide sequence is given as TGTGCCAGCAGCACTACAGGGGTGTATCATTCACCCCTCCACTTT. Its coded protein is CASSTTGVYHSPLHF.